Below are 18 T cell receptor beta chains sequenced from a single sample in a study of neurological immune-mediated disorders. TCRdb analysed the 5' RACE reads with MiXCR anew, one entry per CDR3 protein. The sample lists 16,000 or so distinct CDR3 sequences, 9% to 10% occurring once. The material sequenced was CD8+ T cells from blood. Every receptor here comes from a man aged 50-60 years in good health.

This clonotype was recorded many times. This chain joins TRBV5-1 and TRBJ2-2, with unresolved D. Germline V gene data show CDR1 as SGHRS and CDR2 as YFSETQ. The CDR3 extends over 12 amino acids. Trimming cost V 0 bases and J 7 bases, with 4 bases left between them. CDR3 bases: TGCGCCAGCAGCTTGGGAGGCGGGGAGCTGTTTTTT. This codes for CASSLGGGELFF.

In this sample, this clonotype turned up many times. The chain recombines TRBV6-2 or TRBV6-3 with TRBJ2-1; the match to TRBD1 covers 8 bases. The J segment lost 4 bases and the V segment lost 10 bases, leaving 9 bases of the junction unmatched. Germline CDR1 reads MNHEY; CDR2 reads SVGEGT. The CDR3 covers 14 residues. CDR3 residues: CATQPGQAYNEQFF. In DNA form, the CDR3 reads TGTGCCACCCAACCGGGACAGGCTTACAATGAGCAGTTCTTC.

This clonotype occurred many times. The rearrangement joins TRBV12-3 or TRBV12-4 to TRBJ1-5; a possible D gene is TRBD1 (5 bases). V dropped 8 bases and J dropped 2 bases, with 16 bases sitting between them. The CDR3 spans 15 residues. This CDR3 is CASRDLGWGNQPQHF. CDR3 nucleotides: TGTGCCAGCCGGGACCTTGGGTGGGGCAATCAGCCCCAGCATTTT.

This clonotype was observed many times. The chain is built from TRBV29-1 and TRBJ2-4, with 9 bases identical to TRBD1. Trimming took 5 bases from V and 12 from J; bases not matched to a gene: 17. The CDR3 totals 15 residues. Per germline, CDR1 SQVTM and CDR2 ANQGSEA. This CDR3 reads CSVKLGTVQGAPQYF. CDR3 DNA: TGCAGCGTTAAACTAGGGACAGTACAGGGGGCCCCTCAGTACTTC.

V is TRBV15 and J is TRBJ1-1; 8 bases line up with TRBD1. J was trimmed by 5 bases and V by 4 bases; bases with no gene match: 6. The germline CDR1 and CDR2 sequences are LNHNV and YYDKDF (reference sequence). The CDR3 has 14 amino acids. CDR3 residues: CATSNTGGGTEAFF. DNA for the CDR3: TGTGCCACCAGCAACACAGGGGGTGGTACTGAAGCTTTCTTT.

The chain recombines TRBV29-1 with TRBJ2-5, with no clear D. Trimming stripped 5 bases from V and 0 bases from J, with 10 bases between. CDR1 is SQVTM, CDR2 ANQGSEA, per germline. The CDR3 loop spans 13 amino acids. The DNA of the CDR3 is TGCAGCGTTAATGTAGCTAACCAAGAGACCCAGTACTTC. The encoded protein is CSVNVANQETQYF.

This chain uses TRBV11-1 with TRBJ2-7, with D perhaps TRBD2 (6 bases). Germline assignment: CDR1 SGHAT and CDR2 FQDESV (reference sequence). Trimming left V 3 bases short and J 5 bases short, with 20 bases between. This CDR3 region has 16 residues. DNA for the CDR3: TGTGCCAGCAGCTTGCGGGGTCGTGGGCCGGGACACGAGCAGTACTTC. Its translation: CASSLRGRGPGHEQYF.

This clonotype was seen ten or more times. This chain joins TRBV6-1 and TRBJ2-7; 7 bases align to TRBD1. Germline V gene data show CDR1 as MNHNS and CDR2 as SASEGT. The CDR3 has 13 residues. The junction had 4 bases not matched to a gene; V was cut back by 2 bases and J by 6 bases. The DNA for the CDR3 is TGTGCCAGCAGTGAAAGACAGGGATCCGAGCAGTACTTC. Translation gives CASSERQGSEQYF.

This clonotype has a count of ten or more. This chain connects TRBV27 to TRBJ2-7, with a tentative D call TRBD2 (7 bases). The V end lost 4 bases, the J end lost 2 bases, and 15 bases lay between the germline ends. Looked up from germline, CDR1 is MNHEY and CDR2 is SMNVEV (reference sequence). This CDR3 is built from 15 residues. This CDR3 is CASSSVGGPTYEQYF. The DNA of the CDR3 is TGTGCCAGCAGTTCGGTGGGGGGGCCAACCTACGAGCAGTACTTC.

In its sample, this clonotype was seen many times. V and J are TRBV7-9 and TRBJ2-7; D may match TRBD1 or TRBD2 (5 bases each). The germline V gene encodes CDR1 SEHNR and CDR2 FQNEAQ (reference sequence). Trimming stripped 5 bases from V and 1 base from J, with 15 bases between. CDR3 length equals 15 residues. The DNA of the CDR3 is TGTGCCAGCAGCGCCTCTGGGGGTTATTCCTACGAGCAGTACTTC. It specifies CASSASGGYSYEQYF.

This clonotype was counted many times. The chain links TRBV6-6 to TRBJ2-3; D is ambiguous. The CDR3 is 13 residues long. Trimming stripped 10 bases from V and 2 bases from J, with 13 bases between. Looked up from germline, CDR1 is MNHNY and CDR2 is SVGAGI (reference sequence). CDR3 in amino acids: CATRLLTTDTQYF. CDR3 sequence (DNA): TGTGCCACCCGGCTCCTCACCACAGATACGCAGTATTTT.

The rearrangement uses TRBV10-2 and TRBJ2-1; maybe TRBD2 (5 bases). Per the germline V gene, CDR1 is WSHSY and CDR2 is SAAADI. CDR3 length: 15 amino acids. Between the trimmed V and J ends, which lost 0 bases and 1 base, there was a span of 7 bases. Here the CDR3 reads CASSESGGSYNEQFF. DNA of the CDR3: TGCGCCAGCAGTGAGTCGGGCGGGTCCTACAATGAGCAGTTCTTC.

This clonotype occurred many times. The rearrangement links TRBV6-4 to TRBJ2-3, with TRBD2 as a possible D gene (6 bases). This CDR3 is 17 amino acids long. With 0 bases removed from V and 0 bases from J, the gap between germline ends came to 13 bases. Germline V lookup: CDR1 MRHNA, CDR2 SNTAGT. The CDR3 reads CASSDSSAGTSTDTQYF. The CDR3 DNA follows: TGTGCCAGCAGTGACTCTTCAGCGGGTACTAGCACAGATACGCAGTATTTT.

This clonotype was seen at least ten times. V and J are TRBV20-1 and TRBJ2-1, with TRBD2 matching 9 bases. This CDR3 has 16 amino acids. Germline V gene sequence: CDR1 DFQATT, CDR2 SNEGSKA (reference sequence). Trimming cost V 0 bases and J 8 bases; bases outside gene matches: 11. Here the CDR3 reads CSARDGDSGRIDEQFF. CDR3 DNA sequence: TGCAGTGCTAGAGATGGCGATAGCGGGAGAATCGATGAGCAGTTCTTC.

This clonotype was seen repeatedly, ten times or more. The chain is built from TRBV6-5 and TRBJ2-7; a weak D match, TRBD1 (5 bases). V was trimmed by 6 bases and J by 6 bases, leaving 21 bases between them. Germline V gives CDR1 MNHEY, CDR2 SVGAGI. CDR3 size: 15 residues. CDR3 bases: TGTGCCAGCAGCCAGGGTCCCCCAATACGCGGCGAGCAGTACTTC. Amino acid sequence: CASSQGPPIRGEQYF.

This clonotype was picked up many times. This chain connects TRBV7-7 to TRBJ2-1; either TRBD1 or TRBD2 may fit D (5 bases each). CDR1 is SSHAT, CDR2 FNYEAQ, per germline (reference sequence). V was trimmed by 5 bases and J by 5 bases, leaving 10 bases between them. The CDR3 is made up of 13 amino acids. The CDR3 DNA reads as TGTGCCAGCAGCCCGGGACCGCACAATGAGCAGTTCTTC. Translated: CASSPGPHNEQFF.

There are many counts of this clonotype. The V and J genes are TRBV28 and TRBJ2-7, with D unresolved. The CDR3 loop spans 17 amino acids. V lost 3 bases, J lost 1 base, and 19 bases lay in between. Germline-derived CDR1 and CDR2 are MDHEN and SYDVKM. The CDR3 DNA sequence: TGTGCCAGCAGTTTGGGTTCTCGGCGTCCGAAGTCCTACGAGCAGTACTTC. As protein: CASSLGSRRPKSYEQYF.

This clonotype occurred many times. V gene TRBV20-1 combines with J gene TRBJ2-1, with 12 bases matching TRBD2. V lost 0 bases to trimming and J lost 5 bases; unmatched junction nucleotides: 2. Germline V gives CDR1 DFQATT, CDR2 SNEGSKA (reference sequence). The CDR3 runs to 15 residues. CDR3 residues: CSARELAGGNNEQFF. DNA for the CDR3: TGCAGTGCTAGAGAACTAGCGGGGGGTAACAATGAGCAGTTCTTC.